Here is one T cell receptor (beta chain) with its context. It has no known antigen specificity. No much larger clone exists at a distance of one base, and base qualities are not known. The CDR3 regions of human TCRbeta chains were analyzed by immunosequencing. In the original analysis: TCRs in the repertoires were compared against a reference library of SARS-CoV-2-specific TCRs that had been generated with the MIRA antigen-specificity platform. Breadth was defined as the fraction of unique TCRs that were SARS-CoV-2-associated, and depth was defined as the fraction of total T cells that were SARS-CoV-2-associated. Using the MIRA data, every spike-specific TCR was mapped to the spike region that the TCR reacted to and assigned to either a CD4 or a CD8 class. Log10-transformed breadth and depth values were compared by one-way ANOVA with Sidak's multiple comparisons tests. TCRdb retrieved this table from immuneACCESS and kept in-frame rearrangements only. Not all clones are present; in checked studies, unresolved V genes account for under half, and no reason is known for the remainder. V and J calls plus clone size are reproduced from that table; the DNA served to infer D and trimming. The sample table lists 80,000 or so clones, around four fifths of them with a count of one. The ten largest account for about 3% of the sample.

Including the terminal cysteine and phenylalanine, the CDR3 comprises 15 residues. The read is trimmed to its CDR3 DNA, 45 bases read in frame from base 1. Reading the germline V gene (reference sequence) gives CDR1 SGHKS and CDR2 YYEKEE. The trim is 4 bases for V and 4 bases for J, with a gap of 12 bases between the germline ends. This specimen belongs to a study of T cell responses to AZD1222 COVID-19 vaccine (dated by TCRdb to 2020 to 2023). With respect to the entire study: AZD1222 recipients with second doses at about 4 weeks or about 12 weeks were pooled, because spike-specific TCR depth and breadth did not differ between schedules. TCR sequencing covered fewer than 250 trial participants: 200 to 210 given two doses of AZD1222 and about 26 given two doses of MenACWY control vaccine. Trial participants were enrolled by age into 18-55, 56-69 and 70-plus year subgroups, with about 150, 28 and 57 TCR-sequenced participants respectively.

Here is what the overall study found, with its caveats: CD4 TCRs associated with the vaccine covered the entire spike protein, and the dominant responses were in regions 160-218 and 743-854. Participants were mostly white British and included more females than males, and it was suggested by the authors that clonal diversity may have been underestimated. In the small 56-69-year group, the increase in depth fell short of significance, most likely because of low power. Only 5 to 7 AZD1222 recipients were SARS-CoV-2 seropositive at baseline, limiting conclusions about previously exposed vaccinees. Reportedly, almost half of the unique spike-specific TCRs recognized epitopes lying outside the regions that are mutated in the B.1.351 and B.1.1.7 variants. A significant rise in spike-specific TCR breadth and depth was observed after two AZD1222 doses relative to day 0 and relative to MenACWY recipients. Because no day 14 peak-response samples were available, the repertoires could be characterized only after the peak T cell response.

The time point label on this specimen signifies: baseline before first vaccination. Vaccinee samples came from UK trials COV001 and COV002, including a single-blind randomized controlled phase 2/3 trial of AZD1222 (ChAdOx1 nCoV-19) in healthy adults. For TCRbeta chain sequencing, PBMC samples from trial participants were taken at day 0 and at day 28 after the second dose. The material was peripheral blood, obtained on day 0 of AZD1222 vaccination. The sequence was obtained from an adult in good health. The rearranged segments are TRBV5-5 and TRBJ1-6, with the D gene too uncertain to name. The CDR3 is CASSPKVLYNSPLHF. The sequenced DNA is TGTGCCAGCAGCCCCAAGGTCCTGTATAATTCACCCCTCCACTTT.